These 7 T cell receptor beta chains share one sample of origin, sequenced in a study of cytomegalovirus exposure and HLA in healthy donors. 60 Vbeta and 13 Jbeta primers were used in PCR. Generated by immunoSEQ multiplex PCR, the TCRdb table keeps only in-frame clones and is missing some. Among approximately 190,000 clones, more than 80% were seen once, and the ten largest hold around 2.5%. The material sequenced was PBMCs. These receptors were taken from a woman aged 45-65 years in good health and CMV-seropositive.

This rearrangement joins TRBV11-2 to TRBJ2-5; 8 bases are a match to TRBD1. The CDR3 has 16 amino acids. V lost 5 bases and J lost 9; bases outside the gene matches: 17. Germline V CDR1 and CDR2: SGHAT, FQNNGV. CDR3 sequence reads: CASSPPGAGGITAQYF. DNA for the CDR3: TGTGCCAGCAGCCCCCCAGGGGCAGGGGGCATTACGGCCCAGTACTTC.

The chain recombines TRBV7-2 with TRBJ2-7; 9 bases are a match to TRBD1. Trimming took 4 bases from V and 1 from J; bases not matched to a gene: 5. The germline V gene encodes CDR1 SGHTA and CDR2 FQGNSA. There are 15 residues in the CDR3. The CDR3 DNA reads TGTGCCAGCAGCTCGGGACAGGGCCTATCCTACGAGCAGTACTTC. It encodes CASSSGQGLSYEQYF.

The chain is built from TRBV6-4 and TRBJ2-2, with 8 bases lining up with TRBD1. V lost 6 bases and J lost 6; bases outside the gene matches: 6. The CDR3 covers 14 residues. Germline loops: CDR1 MRHNA, CDR2 SNTAGT. The CDR3 coding sequence is TGTGCCAGCAGAGGACAGGGATCTTCCGGGGAGCTGTTTTTT. Its translation: CASRGQGSSGELFF.

This chain uses TRBV28 with TRBJ2-1; TRBD2 matches at 7 bases. The CDR3 is made up of 16 amino acids. The J segment lost 5 bases and the V segment lost 8 bases, leaving 15 bases of the junction unmatched. Germline CDR1 reads MDHEN; CDR2 reads SYDVKM. CDR3 nucleotide sequence: TGTGCCAGCCTCGAGGGAGGGGACGGAGGTAACAATGAGCAGTTCTTC. Residues: CASLEGGDGGNNEQFF.

The CDR3 DNA reads as TGTGCCAGCAGAACGGGGGGAGGCACTGAAGCTTTCTTT. Protein product: CASRTGGGTEAFF. This sequence joins TRBV6-6 and TRBJ1-1, with D perhaps matching TRBD1 (5 bases). V was trimmed by 6 bases and J by 4 bases, leaving 12 bases between them. The CDR3 totals 13 residues. Germline V gene data show CDR1 as MNHNY and CDR2 as SVGAGI (reference sequence).

Worth noting for this clone: Other DNA sequences of this sample code for an identical CDR3. This chain connects TRBV6-6 to TRBJ1-1; D perhaps matches TRBD1 (5 bases). Germline CDR1 and CDR2: MNHNY and SVGAGI (reference sequence). Trimming left V 5 bases short and J 4 bases short, with 8 bases between. This CDR3 comprises 12 residues. The CDR3 coding sequence is TGTGCCAGCAGTCGGGGGGGCACTGAAGCTTTCTTT. Its protein is CASSRGGTEAFF.

This sequence joins TRBV18 and TRBJ1-5; TRBD1 is a possible D gene (6 bases). Trimming removed 4 bases from V and 3 bases from J, with 10 bases in between. CDR1 and CDR2 from the germline V gene are KGHSH and LQKENI. The CDR3 has 14 amino acids. CDR3 bases: TGTGCCAGCTCACAGGGGGATAACAATCAGCCCCAGCATTTT. It specifies CASSQGDNNQPQHF.